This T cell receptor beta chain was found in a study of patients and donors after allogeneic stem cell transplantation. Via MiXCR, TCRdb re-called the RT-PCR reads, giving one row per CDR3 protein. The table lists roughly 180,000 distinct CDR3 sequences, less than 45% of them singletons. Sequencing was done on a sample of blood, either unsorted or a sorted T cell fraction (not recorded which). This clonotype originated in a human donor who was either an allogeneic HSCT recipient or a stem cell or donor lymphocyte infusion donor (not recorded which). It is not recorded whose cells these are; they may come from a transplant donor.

CDR3 nucleotides: TGCGCCAGCAGCCAAGAGGTCAGGGTCGCTGAAGCTTTCTTT. The encoded protein is CASSQEVRVAEAFF. The chain uses TRBV4-3 and TRBJ1-1; D is perhaps TRBD1 (5 bases). Germline V lookup: CDR1 LGHNA, CDR2 YSLEER. The CDR3 is 14 residues long. The germline V and J ends were trimmed by 0 bases and 6 bases, with 11 bases remaining between them.